The 5 T cell receptor beta chains below come from one sample, sequenced in a study of persistence of HIV-infected CD4 T cells. For these TCRs, the target antigens are not known. This nonspecific control used anti-CD3/anti-CD28 bead stimulation of CD4+ T cells. Sorting of responding CD4+ T cells relied on upregulated CD40 ligand together with CD69. The libraries were made with immunoSEQ version 4 in survey mode. Sequencing used immunoSEQ multiplex PCR; TCRdb keeps in-frame clones, though not all of them. The sample yields about 43,000 clones, 89% seen once. This specimen consisted of CD4+ T cells sorted from PBMCs after 18-hour stimulation, obtained from a patient who received antiretroviral therapy. The receptors were sampled from an adult man with HIV who was CMV-seropositive.

The V call is TRBV6-2 or TRBV6-3, the J call TRBJ1-5, with a weak D call TRBD1 (5 bases). V lost 0 bases, J lost 7 bases, and 16 bases lay in between. The CDR3 has 16 amino acids. CDR1 is MNHEY, CDR2 SVGEGT, per germline. The CDR3 protein is CASSYSGTGRGQPQHF. The CDR3 nucleotides read TGTGCCAGCAGTTACTCAGGTACGGGACGGGGACAGCCCCAGCATTTT.

This clone was seen a few times. The V call is TRBV19, the J call TRBJ1-3; possible D gene TRBD1, 5 bases. The CDR3 covers 16 residues. Germline V gives CDR1 LNHDA, CDR2 SQIVND (reference sequence). Trimming stripped 5 bases from V and 0 bases from J, with 14 bases between. The CDR3 DNA reads TGTGCCAGTAGTCGCAGGGTTACAGGCTCTGGAAACACCATATATTTT. Its protein product is CASSRRVTGSGNTIYF.

The chain uses TRBV6-5 and TRBJ2-2, with 7 bases that match TRBD1. Trimming took 6 bases from V and 5 from J; bases not matched to a gene: 6. This CDR3 contains 14 residues. Per the germline V gene, CDR1 is MNHEY and CDR2 is SVGAGI. The CDR3 bases are TGTGCCAGCAGGCGCAGGGGGAGAACCGGGGAGCTGTTTTTT. Translated: CASRRRGRTGELFF.

The rearrangement joins TRBV7-9 to TRBJ1-2; D unclear. Germline CDR1 SEHNR, CDR2 FQNEAQ (reference sequence). V lost 4 bases and J lost 4, with 7 bases in between. This CDR3 is 12 amino acids long. The CDR3 protein is CASSSDRYGYTF. The CDR3 DNA reads TGTGCCAGCAGCTCAGACCGCTATGGCTACACCTTC.

This clone turned up a few times. V usage is TRBV5-4 and J usage is TRBJ1-6, with D perhaps TRBD1 (5 bases). The CDR3 covers 18 residues. Germline loops: CDR1 SGHNT, CDR2 YYREEE (reference sequence). Trimming shortened V by 4 bases and J by 0 bases, and 17 bases separated the two germline ends. The CDR3 region has the DNA TGTGCCAGCAGCCCAACGGCAGGGTCGAGCTCCTATAATTCACCCCTCCACTTT. Protein: CASSPTAGSSSYNSPLHF.